This T cell receptor beta chain was captured by sequencing in a study of beta chain features in type 1 diabetes. Overall study: Taken together, all samples contributed roughly 100 million examined sorted cells.

Sequenced material consisted of expressed TCRB transcripts (all of the isolated RNA was reverse transcribed). TCRdb keeps only in-frame clones here, not all; method: immunoSEQ multiplex PCR. There are approximately 130,000 clones in the sample; around 15% occur only once, and 2% to 3% lies in the top ten. In this sample, this clone turned up a few times. What it binds is unknown. Via the markers CD45RO/CCR7/CD25/CD127/CD95/CD27, stem cell-like memory, regulatory, central memory and naive CD4+ cells were sorted. Whole-study results and caveats: People with Type 1 diabetes carried modestly yet significantly shorter TCRB CDR3s in all four CD4+ subsets. Shorter templates might be favored by PCR, and equally so in patients and in controls.

Trimming took 4 bases from V and 0 from J, leaving 13 bases between them. This CDR3 comprises 15 residues. Germline V gene data show CDR1 as SGDLS and CDR2 as YYNGEE. The V call is TRBV9, the J call TRBJ1-2; tentative D call: TRBD1 (5 bases). The sample was central memory CD4+ T cells from blood. The TCR sequence derives from a young man with type 1 diabetes. CDR3 in DNA: TGTGCCAGCAGCCCTCGACAGATAGCTAACTATGGCTACACCTTC. Its protein is CASSPRQIANYGYTF.